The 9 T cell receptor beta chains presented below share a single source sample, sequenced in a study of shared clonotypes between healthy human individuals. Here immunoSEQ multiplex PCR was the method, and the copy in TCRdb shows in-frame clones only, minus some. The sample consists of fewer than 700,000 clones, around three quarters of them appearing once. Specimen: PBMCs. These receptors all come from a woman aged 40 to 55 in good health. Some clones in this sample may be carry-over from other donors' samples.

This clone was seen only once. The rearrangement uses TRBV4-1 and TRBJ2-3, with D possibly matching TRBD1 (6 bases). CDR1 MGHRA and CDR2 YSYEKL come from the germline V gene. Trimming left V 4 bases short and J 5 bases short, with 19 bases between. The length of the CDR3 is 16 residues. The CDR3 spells CASSLGNRARLDTQYF. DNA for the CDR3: TGCGCCAGCAGCCTCGGGAACAGGGCCCGGTTAGATACGCAGTATTTT.

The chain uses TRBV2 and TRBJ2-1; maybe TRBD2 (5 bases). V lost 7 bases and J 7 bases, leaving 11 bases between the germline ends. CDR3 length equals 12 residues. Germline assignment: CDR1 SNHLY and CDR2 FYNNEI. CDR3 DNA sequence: TGTGCCAGCACGGGGAGTAAGAATGAGCAGTTCTTC. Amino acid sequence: CASTGSKNEQFF.

The CDR3 region has the DNA TGCGCCAGCAGCCAAGGGGTACTAGCGGGATCCTACAATGAGCAGTTCTTC. As protein: CASSQGVLAGSYNEQFF. The rearrangement joins TRBV4-1 to TRBJ2-1; 10 nucleotides agree with TRBD2. J was trimmed by 1 base and V by 1 base; bases with no gene match: 4. This CDR3 spans 17 amino acids. Germline-derived CDR1 and CDR2 are MGHRA and YSYEKL.

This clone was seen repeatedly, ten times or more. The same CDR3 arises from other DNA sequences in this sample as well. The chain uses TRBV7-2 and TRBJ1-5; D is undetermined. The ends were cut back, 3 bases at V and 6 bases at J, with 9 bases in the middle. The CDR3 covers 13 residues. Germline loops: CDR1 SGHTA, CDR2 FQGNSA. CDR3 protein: CASSLRVGQPQHF. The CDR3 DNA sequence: TGTGCCAGCAGCTTGCGGGTGGGTCAGCCCCAGCATTTT.

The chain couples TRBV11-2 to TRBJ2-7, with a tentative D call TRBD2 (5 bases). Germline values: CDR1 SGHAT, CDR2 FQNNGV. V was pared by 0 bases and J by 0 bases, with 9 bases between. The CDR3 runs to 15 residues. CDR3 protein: CASSLENGVSYEQYF. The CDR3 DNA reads TGTGCCAGCAGCTTAGAAAACGGGGTCTCCTACGAGCAGTACTTC.

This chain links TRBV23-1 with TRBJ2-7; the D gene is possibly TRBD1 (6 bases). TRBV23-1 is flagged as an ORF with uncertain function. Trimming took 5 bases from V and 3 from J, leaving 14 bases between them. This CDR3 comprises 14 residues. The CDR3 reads CASSTGTKNYEQYF. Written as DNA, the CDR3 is TGCGCCAGCAGTACCGGGACAAAGAACTACGAGCAGTACTTC.

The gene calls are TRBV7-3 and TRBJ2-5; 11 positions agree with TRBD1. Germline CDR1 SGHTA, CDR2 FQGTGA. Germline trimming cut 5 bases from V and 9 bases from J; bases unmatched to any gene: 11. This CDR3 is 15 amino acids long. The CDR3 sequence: CASSDRPGQGVSQYF. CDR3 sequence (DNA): TGTGCCAGCAGCGATAGACCGGGACAGGGGGTTTCCCAGTACTTC. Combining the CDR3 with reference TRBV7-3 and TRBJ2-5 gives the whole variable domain GAGVSQTPSNKVTEKGKYVELRCDPISGHTALYWYRQSLGQGPEFLIYFQGTGAADDSGLPNDRFFAVRPEGSVSTLKIQRTERGDSAVYLCASSDRPGQGVSQYFGPGTRLLVL.

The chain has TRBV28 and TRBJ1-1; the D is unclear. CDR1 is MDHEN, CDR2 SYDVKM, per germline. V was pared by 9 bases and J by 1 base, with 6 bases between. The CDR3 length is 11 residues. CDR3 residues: CASLWNTEAFF. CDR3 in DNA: TGTGCCAGTTTGTGGAACACTGAAGCTTTCTTT.

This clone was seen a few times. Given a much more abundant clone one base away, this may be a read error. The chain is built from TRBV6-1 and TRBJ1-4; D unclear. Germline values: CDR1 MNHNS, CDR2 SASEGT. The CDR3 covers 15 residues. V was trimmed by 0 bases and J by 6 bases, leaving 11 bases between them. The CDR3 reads CASSEALGSDEKLFF. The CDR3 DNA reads TGTGCCAGCAGTGAAGCGTTGGGGTCTGATGAAAAACTGTTTTTT.